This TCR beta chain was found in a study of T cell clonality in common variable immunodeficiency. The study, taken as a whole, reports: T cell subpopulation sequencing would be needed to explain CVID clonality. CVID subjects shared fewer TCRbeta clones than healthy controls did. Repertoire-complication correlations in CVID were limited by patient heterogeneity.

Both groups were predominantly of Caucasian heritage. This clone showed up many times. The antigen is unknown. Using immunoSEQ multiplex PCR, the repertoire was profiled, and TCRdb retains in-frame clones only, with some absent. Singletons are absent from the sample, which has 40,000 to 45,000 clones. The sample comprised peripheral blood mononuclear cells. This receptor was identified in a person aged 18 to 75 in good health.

The CDR3 bases that were read are TGTGCCAGCAGCAAACGATGGGACAGGGCTAATGAG. Amino acid sequence: CASSKRWDRANE. The full CDR3 protein reads CASSKRWDRANEQFF. The chain carries TRBV7-6 and TRBJ2-1, with 9 bases that match TRBD1. The read finishes 3 residues shy of the CDR3 end, and the germline J gene is used to complete it. The V segment lost 5 bases and the J segment 7 bases; nucleotides outside the gene matches: 9. The CDR3 runs to 15 residues. The germline V gene encodes CDR1 SGHVS and CDR2 FNYEAQ.